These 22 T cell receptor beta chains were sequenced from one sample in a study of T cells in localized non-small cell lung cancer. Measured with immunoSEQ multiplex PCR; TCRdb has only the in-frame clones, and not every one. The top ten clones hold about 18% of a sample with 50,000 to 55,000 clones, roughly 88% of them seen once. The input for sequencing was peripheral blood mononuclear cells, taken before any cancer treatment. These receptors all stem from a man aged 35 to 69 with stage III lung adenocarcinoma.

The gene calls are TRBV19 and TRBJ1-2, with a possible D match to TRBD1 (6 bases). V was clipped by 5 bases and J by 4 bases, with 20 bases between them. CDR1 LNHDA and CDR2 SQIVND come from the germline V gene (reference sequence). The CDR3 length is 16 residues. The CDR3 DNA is TGTGCCAGTAGTCCCGAAGGTACAGGGATCGTCTATGGCTACACCTTC. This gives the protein CASSPEGTGIVYGYTF.

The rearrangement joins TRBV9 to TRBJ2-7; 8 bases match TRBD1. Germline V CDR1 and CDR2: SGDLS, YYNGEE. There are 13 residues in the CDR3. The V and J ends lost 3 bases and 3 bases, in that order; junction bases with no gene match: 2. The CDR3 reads CASSGGQDYEQYF. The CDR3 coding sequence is TGTGCCAGCAGCGGGGGACAGGACTACGAGCAGTACTTC. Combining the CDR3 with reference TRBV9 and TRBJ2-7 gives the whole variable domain DSGVTQTPKHLITATGQRVTLRCSPRSGDLSVYWYQQSLDQGLQFLIQYYNGEERAKGNILERFSAQQFPDLHSELNLSSLELGDSALYFCASSGGQDYEQYFGPGTRLTVT.

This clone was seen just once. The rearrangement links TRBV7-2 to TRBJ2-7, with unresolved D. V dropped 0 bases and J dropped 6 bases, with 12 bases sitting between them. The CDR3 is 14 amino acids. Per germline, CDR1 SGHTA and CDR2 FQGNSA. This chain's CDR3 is CASSLAVLRSEQYF. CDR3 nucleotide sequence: TGTGCCAGCAGCTTAGCGGTACTGAGGAGCGAGCAGTACTTC.

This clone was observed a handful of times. The CDR3 region has the DNA TGTGCCAGCAGCTCAGGATATAGCAATCAGCCCCAGCATTTT. Translation gives CASSSGYSNQPQHF. The V call is TRBV2, the J call TRBJ1-5; D gene uncertain. Germline lookup yields CDR1 SNHLY and CDR2 FYNNEI. The V and J ends lost 6 bases and 0 bases respectively, with 9 bases between them. This CDR3 is 14 amino acids long.

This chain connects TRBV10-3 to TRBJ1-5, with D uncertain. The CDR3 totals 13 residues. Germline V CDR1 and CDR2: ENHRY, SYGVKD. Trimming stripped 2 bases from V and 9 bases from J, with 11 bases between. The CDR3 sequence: CAISEGAGSPQHF. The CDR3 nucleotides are TGTGCCATCAGTGAGGGAGCTGGATCGCCCCAGCATTTT.

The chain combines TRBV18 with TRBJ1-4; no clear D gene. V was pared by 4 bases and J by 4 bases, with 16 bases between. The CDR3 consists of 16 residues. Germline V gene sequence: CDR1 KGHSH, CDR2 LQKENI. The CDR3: CASSLGPIYDNEKLFF. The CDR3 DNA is TGTGCCAGCTCACTAGGGCCCATATACGATAATGAAAAACTGTTTTTT. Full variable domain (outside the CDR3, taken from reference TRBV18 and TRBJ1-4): NAGVMQNPRHLVRRRGQEARLRCSPMKGHSHVYWYRQLPEEGLKFMVYLQKENIIDESGMPKERFSAEFPKEGPSILRIQQVVRGDSAAYFCASSLGPIYDNEKLFFGSGTQLSVL.

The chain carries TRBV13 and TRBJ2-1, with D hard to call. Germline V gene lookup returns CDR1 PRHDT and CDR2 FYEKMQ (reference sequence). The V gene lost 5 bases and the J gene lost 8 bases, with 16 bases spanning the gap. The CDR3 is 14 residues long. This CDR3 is CASSLLVASHEQFF. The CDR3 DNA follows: TGTGCCAGCAGCCTCTTAGTCGCCTCACATGAGCAGTTCTTC.

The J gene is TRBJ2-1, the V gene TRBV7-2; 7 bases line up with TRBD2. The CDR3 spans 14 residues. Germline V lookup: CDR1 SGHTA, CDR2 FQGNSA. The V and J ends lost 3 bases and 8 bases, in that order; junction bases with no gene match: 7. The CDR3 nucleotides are TGTGCCAGCAGCTTTAGGACTAGAAGGGATGAGCAGTTCTTC. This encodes CASSFRTRRDEQFF.

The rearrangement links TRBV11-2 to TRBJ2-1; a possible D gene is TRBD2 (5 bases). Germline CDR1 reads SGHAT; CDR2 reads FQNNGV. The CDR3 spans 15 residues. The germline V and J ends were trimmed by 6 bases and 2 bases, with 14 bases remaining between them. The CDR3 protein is CASRSGARAYNEQFF. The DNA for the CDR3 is TGTGCCAGCAGAAGCGGCGCTCGTGCCTACAATGAGCAGTTCTTC.

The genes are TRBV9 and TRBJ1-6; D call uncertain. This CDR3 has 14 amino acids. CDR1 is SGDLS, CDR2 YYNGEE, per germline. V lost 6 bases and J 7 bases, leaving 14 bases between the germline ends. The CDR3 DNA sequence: TGTGCCAGCACCGAAGGAGGCTCCAATTCACCCCTCCACTTT. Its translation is CASTEGGSNSPLHF. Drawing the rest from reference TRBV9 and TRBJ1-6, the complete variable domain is DSGVTQTPKHLITATGQRVTLRCSPRSGDLSVYWYQQSLDQGLQFLIQYYNGEERAKGNILERFSAQQFPDLHSELNLSSLELGDSALYFCASTEGGSNSPLHFGNGTRLTVT.

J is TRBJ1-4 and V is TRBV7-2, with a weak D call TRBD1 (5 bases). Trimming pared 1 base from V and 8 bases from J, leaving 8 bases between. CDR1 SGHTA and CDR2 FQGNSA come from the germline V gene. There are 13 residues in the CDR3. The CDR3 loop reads CASSLVQGEKLFF. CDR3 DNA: TGTGCCAGCAGCTTAGTCCAGGGAGAAAAACTGTTTTTT.

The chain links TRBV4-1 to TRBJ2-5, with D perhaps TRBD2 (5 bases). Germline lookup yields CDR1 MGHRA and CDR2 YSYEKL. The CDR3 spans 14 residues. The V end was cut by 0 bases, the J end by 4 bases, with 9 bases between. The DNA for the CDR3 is TGCGCCAGCAGCCAAGATGCGGGTTTAGAGACCCAGTACTTC. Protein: CASSQDAGLETQYF.

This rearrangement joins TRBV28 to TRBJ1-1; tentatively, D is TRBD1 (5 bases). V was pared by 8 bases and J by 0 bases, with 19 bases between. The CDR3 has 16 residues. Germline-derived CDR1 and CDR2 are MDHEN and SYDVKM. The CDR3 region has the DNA TGTGCCAGCCTGCGGCGGAGGGGCCTCATGAACACTGAAGCTTTCTTT. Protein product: CASLRRRGLMNTEAFF. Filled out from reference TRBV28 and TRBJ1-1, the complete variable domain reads DVKVTQSSRYLVKRTGEKVFLECVQDMDHENMFWYRQDPGLGLRLIYFSYDVKMKEKGDIPEGYSVSREKKERFSLILESASTNQTSMYLCASLRRRGLMNTEAFFGQGTRLTVV.

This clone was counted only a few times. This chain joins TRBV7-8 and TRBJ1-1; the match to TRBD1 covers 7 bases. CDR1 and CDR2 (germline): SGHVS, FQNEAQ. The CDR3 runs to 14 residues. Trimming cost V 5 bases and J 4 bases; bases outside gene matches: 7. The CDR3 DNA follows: TGTGCCAGCAGCACCCGACAGGGCCCCACTGAAGCTTTCTTT. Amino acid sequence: CASSTRQGPTEAFF.

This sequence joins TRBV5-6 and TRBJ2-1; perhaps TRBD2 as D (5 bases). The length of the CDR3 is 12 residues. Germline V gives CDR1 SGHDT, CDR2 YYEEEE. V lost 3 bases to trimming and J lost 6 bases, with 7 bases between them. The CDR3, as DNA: TGTGCCAGCAGCTCACTAGGCAATGAGCAGTTCTTC. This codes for CASSSLGNEQFF.

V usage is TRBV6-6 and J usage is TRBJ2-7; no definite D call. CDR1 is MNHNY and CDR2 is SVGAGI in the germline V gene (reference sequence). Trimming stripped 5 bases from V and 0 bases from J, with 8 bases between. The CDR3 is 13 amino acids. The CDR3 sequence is CASSNALSYEQYF. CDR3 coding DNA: TGTGCCAGCAGTAACGCACTCTCCTACGAGCAGTACTTC.

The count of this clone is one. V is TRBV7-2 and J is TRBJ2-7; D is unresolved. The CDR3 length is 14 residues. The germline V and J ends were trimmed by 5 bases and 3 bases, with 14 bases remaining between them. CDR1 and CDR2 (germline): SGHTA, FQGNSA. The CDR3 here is CASSPDGPYYEQYF. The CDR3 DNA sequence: TGTGCCAGCAGCCCTGACGGACCGTACTACGAGCAGTACTTC. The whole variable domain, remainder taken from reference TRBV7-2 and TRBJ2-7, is GAGVSQSPSNKVTEKGKDVELRCDPISGHTALYWYRQSLGQGLEFLIYFQGNSAPDKSGLPSDRFSAERTGGSVSTLTIQRTQQEDSAVYLCASSPDGPYYEQYFGPGTRLTVT.

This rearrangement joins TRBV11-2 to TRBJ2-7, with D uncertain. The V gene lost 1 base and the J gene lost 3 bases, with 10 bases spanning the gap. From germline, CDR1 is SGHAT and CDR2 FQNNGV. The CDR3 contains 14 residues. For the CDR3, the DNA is TGTGCCAGCAGCTTAGGCGTTGGCGGCTACGAGCAGTACTTC. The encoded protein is CASSLGVGGYEQYF.

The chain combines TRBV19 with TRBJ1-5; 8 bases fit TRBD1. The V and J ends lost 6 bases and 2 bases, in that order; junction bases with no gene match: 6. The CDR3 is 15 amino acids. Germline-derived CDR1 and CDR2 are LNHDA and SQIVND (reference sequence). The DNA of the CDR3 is TGTGCCAGTAGAAAACAGGGGGAAGGCAATCAGCCCCAGCATTTT. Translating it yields CASRKQGEGNQPQHF.

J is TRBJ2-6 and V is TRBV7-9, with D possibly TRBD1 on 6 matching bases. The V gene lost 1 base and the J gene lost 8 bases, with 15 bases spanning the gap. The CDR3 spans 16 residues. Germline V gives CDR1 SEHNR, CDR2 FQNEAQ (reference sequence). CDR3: CASSLVWTEGTNVLTF. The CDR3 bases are TGTGCCAGCAGCTTAGTATGGACAGAAGGTACCAACGTCCTGACTTTC.

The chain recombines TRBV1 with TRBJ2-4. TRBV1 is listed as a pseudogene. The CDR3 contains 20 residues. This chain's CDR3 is CTSSQERGPQTELAKNIQYF. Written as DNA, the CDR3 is TGCACCAGCAGCCAAGAGAGGGGACCTCAGACCGAGCTAGCCAAAAACATTCAGTACTTC.

The CDR3 region is CASKDLSYEQYF. The CDR3, as DNA: TGTGCCAGCAAGGACCTCTCCTACGAGCAGTACTTC. J is TRBJ2-7 and V is TRBV6-1, with unresolved D. Trimming cost V 7 bases and J 0 bases, with 7 bases left between them. The CDR3 loop spans 12 amino acids. CDR1 is MNHNS, CDR2 SASEGT, per germline.